These T cell receptor beta chains were read from a single sample in a study of T cells after yellow fever vaccination. TCRdb independently ran MiXCR on the 5' RACE reads; one entry per CDR3 protein. The table has about 300,000 distinct CDR3 sequences, 8.7% seen once. Specimen: CD4+ T cells sorted from PBMCs, collected 5 days after the yellow fever booster vaccination. The receptors stem from a man aged 18 to 29 who received the YFV17D yellow fever vaccine. The CDR3 runs from the conserved cysteine through the conserved F or W. The order of the fields is V gene, D gene, J gene, clone size, CDR3 protein, CDR3 DNA. D genes are given only for firm matches. Size is stated for part of the rows, as once, few or many counts, or as a class when the clone is expanded.

v_call: TRBV7-8
d_call: TRBD1
j_call: TRBJ1-5
clone_size: many
cdr3_aa: CASSPRDRSGYSNQPQHF
cdr3_nt: TGTGCCAGCAGCCCCAGGGACAGGAGTGGATATAGCAATCAGCCCCAGCATTTT

v_call: TRBV7-2
d_call: TRBD2
j_call: TRBJ2-1
clone_size: -
cdr3_aa: CASSLFLAGGLDEQFF
cdr3_nt: TGTGCCAGCAGCTTATTCCTAGCGGGGGGGCTGGATGAGCAGTTCTTC

v_call: TRBV29-1
d_call: -
j_call: TRBJ1-1
clone_size: few
cdr3_aa: CSVGTVMNTEAFF
cdr3_nt: TGCAGCGTGGGGACGGTCATGAACACTGAAGCTTTCTTT

v_call: TRBV4-1
d_call: -
j_call: TRBJ1-6
clone_size: few
cdr3_aa: CASSQASWGTNSPLHF
cdr3_nt: TGCGCCAGCAGCCAAGCGTCATGGGGAACGAATTCACCCCTCCACTTT

v_call: TRBV12-3/TRBV12-4
d_call: -
j_call: TRBJ1-5
clone_size: -
cdr3_aa: CASSLRADSNQPQHF
cdr3_nt: TGTGCCAGCAGTTTGAGGGCAGATAGCAATCAGCCCCAGCATTTT

v_call: TRBV7-2
d_call: -
j_call: TRBJ2-4
clone_size: few
cdr3_aa: CASSSLGRGRAKNIQYF
cdr3_nt: TGTGCCAGCAGCTCCCTGGGTAGGGGCAGGGCCAAAAACATTCAGTACTTC

v_call: TRBV6-1
d_call: -
j_call: TRBJ2-7
clone_size: few
cdr3_aa: CASRLEIPYEQYF
cdr3_nt: TGTGCCAGCCGACTGGAAATCCCCTACGAGCAGTACTTC

v_call: TRBV7-2
d_call: -
j_call: TRBJ1-4
clone_size: many
cdr3_aa: CASSSSLGEGKLFF
cdr3_nt: TGTGCCAGCAGCTCAAGTCTGGGGGAGGGAAAACTGTTTTTT

v_call: TRBV6-5
d_call: -
j_call: TRBJ1-5
clone_size: few
cdr3_aa: CASSRIGGPQHF
cdr3_nt: TGTGCCAGCAGTCGTATTGGGGGGCCCCAGCATTTT

v_call: TRBV27
d_call: TRBD1
j_call: TRBJ2-7
clone_size: few
cdr3_aa: CASSSRQGRYEQYF
cdr3_nt: TGTGCCAGCAGTTCACGACAGGGGCGGTACGAGCAGTACTTC

v_call: TRBV5-1
d_call: TRBD1
j_call: TRBJ2-5
clone_size: -
cdr3_aa: CASSLAGTGLETQYF
cdr3_nt: TGCGCCAGCAGCTTGGCCGGGACAGGGTTGGAGACCCAGTACTTC